The 24 T cell receptor beta chains below all came from one sample that was sequenced in a study of read filtering for tumor transcriptome and immune sequencing. From roughly 390 ng of RNA, a library with molecular barcoded alpha/delta and beta/gamma adaptors was made. TCRdb reprocessed the reads with MiXCR, giving one entry per CDR3 protein. The data hold roughly 25,000 distinct CDR3 sequences, with 20% to 25% observed a single time. What was sequenced was a population of CD138-negative cells sorted from bone marrow. Receptor source: a donor at least 40 years old with multiple myeloma.

The table lists this clonotype with many counts. The J gene is TRBJ2-5, the V gene TRBV7-3; D possibly matches TRBD1 or TRBD2 (5 bases each). Germline V gene sequence: CDR1 SGHTA, CDR2 FQGTGA. The CDR3 extends over 15 amino acids. The V end lost 5 bases, the J end lost 5 bases, and 18 bases lay between the germline ends. CDR3 sequence: CASSPQPGTSETQYF. For the CDR3, the DNA is TGTGCCAGCAGCCCGCAGCCCGGGACGAGCGAGACCCAGTACTTC.

The chain employs TRBV6-6 and TRBJ2-7; 7 bases align to TRBD1. This CDR3 is 13 amino acids long. Germline CDR1 is MNHNY and CDR2 is SVGAGI (reference sequence). The V and J ends lost 10 bases and 3 bases, in that order; junction bases with no gene match: 9. The CDR3 DNA follows: TGTGCCACCAGGGGGACACAACTCTACGAGCAGTACTTC. Translated: CATRGTQLYEQYF.

The table lists this clonotype with many counts. The rearrangement joins TRBV6-5 to TRBJ2-7, with D maybe TRBD1 (5 bases). CDR1 MNHEY and CDR2 SVGAGI come from the germline V gene. This CDR3 region has 12 residues. V gave up 5 bases and J gave up 4 bases, with 9 bases separating them. CDR3 DNA sequence: TGTGCCAGCAGTGACCACAGGTACGAGCAGTACTTC. This sequence encodes CASSDHRYEQYF.

Ten or more counts support this clonotype. The V and J genes are TRBV9 and TRBJ2-6, with D hard to call. The germline CDR1 and CDR2 sequences are SGDLS and YYNGEE. This CDR3 has 15 residues. V lost 4 bases to trimming and J lost 0 bases, with 8 bases between them. In DNA form, the CDR3 reads TGTGCCAGCAGCAGAGGACGCTCTGGGGCCAACGTCCTGACTTTC. This gives the protein CASSRGRSGANVLTF.

This clonotype was found many times. The CDR3 coding sequence is TGTGCCAGCAGTGAAGCGCTTCGGGGTAACACAGATACGCAGTATTTT. Protein: CASSEALRGNTDTQYF. The V call is TRBV2, the J call TRBJ2-3; D may be TRBD2 (5 bases). Trimming took 0 bases from V and 2 from J, leaving 12 bases between them. Germline CDR1 reads SNHLY; CDR2 reads FYNNEI. This CDR3 has 16 residues.

Points on this clonotype: The junction departs from the called germline gene at one end, perhaps through a read error. The chain links TRBV6-5 to TRBJ2-1; the D is unclear. This CDR3 comprises 15 residues. CDR1 MNHEY and CDR2 SVGAGI come from the germline V gene. The CDR3 DNA reads TGTGCCAGCAGTTACACGGCTAACTCCGACAATGAGCAGTTCTTC. Its protein is CASSYTANSDNEQFF.

There are many counts of this clonotype. The genes are TRBV7-2 and TRBJ2-3; TRBD2 matches 11 bases. V was clipped by 0 bases and J by 3 bases; unmatched bases: 5. The CDR3 contains 17 residues. CDR1 is SGHTA, CDR2 FQGNSA, per germline. This CDR3 reads CASSLALAGGTTDTQYF. The CDR3 DNA reads TGTGCCAGCAGCTTAGCGCTAGCGGGAGGTACGACAGATACGCAGTATTTT.

V and J are TRBV5-1 and TRBJ2-3; 9 bases are a match to TRBD2. CDR3 length: 16 amino acids. The germline V gene encodes CDR1 SGHRS and CDR2 YFSETQ. After removal of 3 bases from V and 5 bases from J, the junction contained 10 bases not matched to a gene. CDR3 region: CASSSAGGRARDTQYF. As DNA, the CDR3 is TGCGCCAGCAGCTCGGCCGGCGGGAGGGCCAGAGATACGCAGTATTTT.

The J gene is TRBJ1-5, the V gene TRBV19; 9 bases agree with TRBD1. This CDR3 is 16 amino acids long. V was pared by 4 bases and J by 2 bases, with 6 bases of the junction left unmatched. The germline V gene has CDR1 LNHDA and CDR2 SQIVND (reference sequence). As DNA, the CDR3 is TGTGCCAGTAGTAGCGGACAGGGGATTGGCAATCAGCCCCAGCATTTT. This sequence encodes CASSSGQGIGNQPQHF.

As regards this clonotype: A read error may be the cause here, since a much bigger clone is one base away. This sequence joins TRBV9 and TRBJ2-7; possibly TRBD1 or TRBD2 for D (5 bases each). The CDR3 is 15 amino acids. V lost 10 bases, J lost 0 bases, and 20 bases lay in between. Germline V gene sequence: CDR1 SGDLS, CDR2 YYNGEE. This CDR3 is CADSVEGTPSYEQYF. CDR3 bases: TGTGCCGACAGCGTAGAGGGGACCCCCTCCTACGAGCAGTACTTC.

The chain combines TRBV20-1 with TRBJ2-7, with 9 bases fitting TRBD1. The CDR3 totals 13 residues. CDR1 and CDR2 (germline): DFQATT, SNEGSKA (reference sequence). Trimming removed 3 bases from V and 7 bases from J; junction bases left unmatched: 7. This CDR3 is CSARTGGTTEQYF. In DNA, the CDR3 is TGCAGTGCTAGGACAGGGGGGACTACGGAGCAGTACTTC.

This clonotype came up many times. The chain carries TRBV24-1 and TRBJ2-1, with 11 bases identical to TRBD2. The CDR3 sequence is 16 residues long. V shed 6 bases and J 6 bases; nucleotides not matched to a gene: 9. Germline V gene sequence: CDR1 KGHDR, CDR2 SFDVKD. The CDR3, as DNA: TGTGCCACCAGTACCCAAGACACTAGCGGGAGCAATGAGCAGTTCTTC. Encoded protein: CATSTQDTSGSNEQFF.

This clonotype appeared many times. V usage is TRBV28 and J usage is TRBJ2-1; 11 bases line up with TRBD2. Germline trimming cut 6 bases from V and 7 bases from J; bases unmatched to any gene: 5. CDR1 MDHEN and CDR2 SYDVKM come from the germline V gene. The CDR3 has 14 residues. The CDR3 sequence: CASRLAGVENEQFF. In DNA, the CDR3 is TGTGCCAGCAGACTAGCGGGAGTCGAGAATGAGCAGTTCTTC. Variable domain in full (rest from reference TRBV28 and TRBJ2-1): DVKVTQSSRYLVKRTGEKVFLECVQDMDHENMFWYRQDPGLGLRLIYFSYDVKMKEKGDIPEGYSVSREKKERFSLILESASTNQTSMYLCASRLAGVENEQFFGPGTRLTVL.

This clonotype was recorded many times. The V gene is TRBV6-5, the J gene TRBJ2-3, with D possibly TRBD1 on 5 matching bases. Between the trimmed V and J ends, which lost 10 bases and 7 bases, there was a span of 12 bases. Germline loops: CDR1 MNHEY, CDR2 SVGAGI. CDR3 length equals 11 residues. CDR3 bases: TGTGCCACCGAGAAGGGGTATACGCAGTATTTT. It translates to CATEKGYTQYF.

This clonotype was seen ten or more times. This chain connects TRBV19 to TRBJ2-1; unclear D gene. Trimming removed 4 bases at V and 5 bases at J, with 15 bases between. Germline-derived CDR1 and CDR2 are LNHDA and SQIVND (reference sequence). There are 15 residues in the CDR3. For the CDR3, the DNA is TGTGCCAGTAGTACCATCGACTCGTCAAACAATGAGCAGTTCTTC. Translated: CASSTIDSSNNEQFF.

The chain carries TRBV14 and TRBJ2-1; 12 bases match TRBD2. V was clipped by 1 base and J by 9 bases; unmatched bases: 4. The CDR3 consists of 15 residues. Germline V gene data show CDR1 as SGHDN and CDR2 as FVKESK. The CDR3 DNA reads as TGTGCCAGCAGCCAAGGTCTAGCGGGAGGGTCTGAGCAGTTCTTC. Protein product: CASSQGLAGGSEQFF.

This clonotype is labeled as medium-sized. The V and J genes are TRBV28 and TRBJ2-1; 14 bases match TRBD2. Germline lookup yields CDR1 MDHEN and CDR2 SYDVKM. V lost 4 bases, J lost 10 bases, and 12 bases stayed unmatched. This CDR3 is 17 amino acids long. The CDR3 loop is CASSSPRGLAGEEEQFF. DNA for the CDR3: TGTGCCAGCAGTTCGCCCCGGGGACTAGCGGGAGAAGAGGAGCAGTTCTTC.

This clonotype was recorded many times. The J gene is TRBJ2-6, the V gene TRBV5-1; D remains ambiguous. Deletions cut 0 bases from V and 1 base from J, with 5 bases between. Germline V gene lookup returns CDR1 SGHRS and CDR2 YFSETQ. The CDR3 runs 15 residues. The DNA of the CDR3 is TGCGCCAGCAGCTTGGAAGGATCTGGGGCCAACGTCCTGACTTTC. This encodes CASSLEGSGANVLTF.

The chain recombines TRBV28 with TRBJ2-5; D gene uncertain. Trimming removed 3 bases at V and 5 bases at J, with 13 bases between. Looked up from germline, CDR1 is MDHEN and CDR2 is SYDVKM. The CDR3 is 14 residues long. CDR3 region: CASSLVGVHETQYF. CDR3 DNA: TGTGCCAGCAGTTTGGTGGGTGTCCACGAGACCCAGTACTTC.

This clonotype was seen many times. The chain joins TRBV3-1 to TRBJ2-3; D unclear. This CDR3 region has 14 residues. The germline gives CDR1 LGHDT, CDR2 YNNKEL (reference sequence). Trimming took off 3 bases at V and 4 bases at J, with 11 bases between the two ends. DNA of the CDR3: TGTGCCAGCAGCCATACCGGAGAGGCAGATACGCAGTATTTT. Amino acids: CASSHTGEADTQYF.

This clonotype was detected many times. The rearrangement links TRBV4-1 to TRBJ2-1; possible D gene TRBD2, 6 bases. V was trimmed by 2 bases and J by 7 bases, leaving 15 bases between them. There are 15 residues in the CDR3. Germline-derived CDR1 and CDR2 are MGHRA and YSYEKL. CDR3 residues: CASSQQLAQVNEQFF. CDR3 coding DNA: TGCGCCAGCAGCCAACAACTAGCCCAGGTGAATGAGCAGTTCTTC.

The table lists this clonotype with many counts. The rearrangement joins TRBV4-1 to TRBJ2-7; D gene unclear. The CDR3 is 13 residues long. Germline V gene data show CDR1 as MGHRA and CDR2 as YSYEKL. The CDR3 DNA reads TGCGCTACCGCCAGTGGACCCTCCTACGAGCAGTACTTC. Amino acid sequence: CATASGPSYEQYF.

The chain employs TRBV7-9 and TRBJ2-1; 7 nucleotides match TRBD1. CDR3 size: 15 residues. Trimming took 3 bases from V and 0 from J; bases not matched to a gene: 2. Germline CDR1 is SEHNR and CDR2 is FQNEAQ (reference sequence). CDR3 in amino acids: CASSLGDSSYNEQFF. The DNA of the CDR3 is TGTGCCAGCAGCTTGGGGGACAGCTCCTACAATGAGCAGTTCTTC.

V is TRBV11-2 and J is TRBJ2-7; D not certain. The CDR3 runs to 15 residues. Deletions cut 1 base from V and 2 bases from J, with 12 bases between. Germline V gives CDR1 SGHAT, CDR2 FQNNGV. The CDR3 loop is CASSLAVGSAYEQYF. The DNA of the CDR3 is TGTGCCAGCAGCTTAGCCGTGGGCAGCGCCTACGAGCAGTACTTC.